These T cell receptor beta chains were read from a single sample in a study of blood T cell repertoires in COVID-19. Using immunoSEQ multiplex PCR, the repertoire was profiled, and TCRdb retains in-frame clones only, with some absent. The sample lists around 390,000 clones; just under 90% were seen once. Sequencing was carried out using PBMCs or T cells enriched from blood (not recorded which). The receptors derive from a woman in her fifties or sixties who had recovered from COVID-19. Each CDR3 is given with its conserved first and last residue. A D gene is named only where the DNA matches it firmly. Some rows mark clone size as missing; the rest say once, few, many or name a class of expanded clone.

TRBV25-1,-,TRBJ1-4,-,16,TGTGCCAGCAGGCCCGGGATTCTCCGGGGTAATGAAAAACTGTTTTTT,CASRPGILRGNEKLFF
TRBV2,TRBD1,TRBJ1-1,few,13,TGTGCCAGCAGTCAGGGGGAGAACACTGAAGCTTTCTTT,CASSQGENTEAFF
TRBV30,-,TRBJ1-3,once,14,TGTGCCTGGAGAAGGGTATTTCGGGGGAACACCATATATTTT,CAWRRVFRGNTIYF
TRBV25-1,-,TRBJ2-7,-,11,TGTGCCAGCAGTTTCAGCTACGAGCAGTACTTC,CASSFSYEQYF
TRBV5-1,TRBD1,TRBJ2-5,-,13,TGCGCCAGCAGCTGGACAGGGCCGGAGACCCAGTACTTC,CASSWTGPETQYF
TRBV9,TRBD2,TRBJ2-1,-,14,TGTGCCAGCAGCGATTTGGGGGAGGGCAATGAGCAGTTCTTC,CASSDLGEGNEQFF
TRBV6-5,-,TRBJ1-6,-,16,TGTGCCAGCAGTTACTCGCGTTCCTCAGGGAATTCACCCCTCCACTTT,CASSYSRSSGNSPLHF
TRBV5-1,TRBD1,TRBJ1-1,-,14,TGCGCCACCGCGACAGGGGGCGTAAACACTGAAGCTTTCTTT,CATATGGVNTEAFF
TRBV4-1,TRBD1,TRBJ1-1,-,15,TGCGCCAGCAGCCGCATACTGAAGGGGGCGACTGAAGCTTTCTTT,CASSRILKGATEAFF
TRBV4-1,-,TRBJ1-1,-,14,TGCGCCAGCAGCCAAGCGGTAGTGAACACTGAAGCTTTCTTT,CASSQAVVNTEAFF
TRBV5-6,-,TRBJ1-2,-,14,TGTGCCAGCAGCTTGGGTCTGGGGGCTAGAGGCTACACCTTC,CASSLGLGARGYTF
TRBV6-6,-,TRBJ2-2,-,15,TGTGCCACTACTCGGGACACCTCGAACACCGGGGAGCTGTTTTTT,CATTRDTSNTGELFF
TRBV27,-,TRBJ2-7,-,16,TGTGCCAGCAGTCCCAGGGGCCGCCCACCCTCTGGGGAGCAGTACTTC,CASSPRGRPPSGEQYF
TRBV18,-,TRBJ1-4,-,15,TGTGCCAGCTCACCGCCCCTCTCGGCTAATGAAAAACTGTTTTTT,CASSPPLSANEKLFF
TRBV5-1,TRBD1,TRBJ1-5,-,13,TGCGCCAGCAGGGACAGGGAGAATCAGCCCCAGCATTTT,CASRDRENQPQHF
TRBV19,TRBD2,TRBJ2-7,-,15,TGTGCCAGTAGTCTTAGCGGGGGGCACTCCTACGAGCAGTACTTC,CASSLSGGHSYEQYF
TRBV13,TRBD1,TRBJ1-6,once,14,TGTGCCAGCAGCTTAAGAGGGGGCAATTCACCCCTCCACTTT,CASSLRGGNSPLHF
TRBV15,-,TRBJ1-3,-,16,TGTGCCACCAGCAGAGATAGGGATACAGGGGGAAACACCATATATTTT,CATSRDRDTGGNTIYF
TRBV2,-,TRBJ1-1,once,14,TGTGCCAGCAGCAACCCCAGGGAGGACACTGAAGCTTTCTTT,CASSNPREDTEAFF
TRBV19,TRBD1,TRBJ1-5,-,18,TGTGCCAGTAGGGGACAGCCGGAATCCCGGTTGAGCAATCAGCCCCAGCATTTT,CASRGQPESRLSNQPQHF
TRBV28,TRBD1,TRBJ1-1,once,12,TGTGCCAGCAGTTTAACAAGGGGGCACGCTTTCTTT,CASSLTRGHAFF
TRBV13,-,TRBJ2-3,-,16,TGTGCCAGCAGCTTCTCGCGGCATAGTTTTACAGATACGCAGTATTTT,CASSFSRHSFTDTQYF
TRBV3-1/TRBV3-2,TRBD2,TRBJ2-1,-,16,TGTGCCAGCAGCCAAGATTCTAGCGGGGGTTACAATGAGCAGTTCTTC,CASSQDSSGGYNEQFF
TRBV6-2/TRBV6-3,-,TRBJ1-2,-,12,TGTGCCAGCAGTTACTTAGAATATGGCTACACCTTC,CASSYLEYGYTF
TRBV28,-,TRBJ1-4,-,12,TGTGCCAGCAGGTCCTTGAATGAAAAACTGTTTTTT,CASRSLNEKLFF
TRBV27,-,TRBJ1-4,-,14,TGTGCCAGCGGGGCAGGGATTAGGGATGAAAAACTGTTTTTT,CASGAGIRDEKLFF
TRBV6-5,TRBD1,TRBJ1-1,-,14,TGTGCCAGCAGCGCCAGGACAGGGTACACTGAAGCTTTCTTT,CASSARTGYTEAFF
TRBV19,-,TRBJ2-1,-,18,TGTGCCAGTAGTATTACCGCCAACCGAGCGGCGACCTACAATGAGCAGTTCTTC,CASSITANRAATYNEQFF
TRBV27,TRBD2,TRBJ2-7,-,14,TGTGCCAGCAGGAGCGGGGGGGCCAGTCGCGAGCAGTACTTC,CASRSGGASREQYF
TRBV6-4,TRBD1,TRBJ1-1,-,14,TGTGCCAGCAGACAGGGGCCTCAGAACACTGAAGCTTTCTTT,CASRQGPQNTEAFF
TRBV12-3/TRBV12-4,-,TRBJ1-1,once,11,TGTGCCAGCAGGTCGTCTACTGAAGCTTTCTTT,CASRSSTEAFF
TRBV12-5,-,TRBJ2-1,-,17,TGTGCTAGTGGTTTGACGCCCGGACAAGTGGGGATGAATGAGCAGTTCTTC,CASGLTPGQVGMNEQFF
TRBV6-5,-,TRBJ1-2,-,14,TGTGCCGGCTACTCCTCAGGGATGCACTATGGCTACACCTTC,CAGYSSGMHYGYTF
TRBV2,-,TRBJ1-2,-,15,TGTGCCAGCAGTGAATCTGGGGCCGCATCTTTCGGCTACACCTTC,CASSESGAASFGYTF
TRBV30,-,TRBJ2-7,-,12,TGTGCCTGGAGTTCTAGCTCCTACGAGCAGTACTTC,CAWSSSSYEQYF
TRBV28,TRBD1,TRBJ1-3,-,15,TGTGCCAGCAGTTTACACAGGGGGTTCTGGGACACCATATATTTT,CASSLHRGFWDTIYF
TRBV7-9,-,TRBJ1-4,-,12,TGTGCCAGCAGCGGACAAAATGAAAAACTGTTTTTT,CASSGQNEKLFF
TRBV4-1,TRBD2,TRBJ2-1,-,14,TGCGCCAGCAGCCCCGAGGGACTAGCGGGCCAGCAGTTCTTC,CASSPEGLAGQQFF
TRBV23-1,-,TRBJ1-2,-,15,TGCGCCAGCAGTCACCCGAGGGGGAAAGCTGATGGCTACACCTTC,CASSHPRGKADGYTF
TRBV4-3,-,TRBJ1-1,-,15,TGCGCCAGCAGCCAAGATGTACAGCCGAACACTGAAGCTTTCTTT,CASSQDVQPNTEAFF
TRBV29-1,TRBD2,TRBJ2-1,-,15,TGCAGCGTTGGACTAGCGGGGAACTCCTACAATGAGCAGTTCTTC,CSVGLAGNSYNEQFF
TRBV4-3,-,TRBJ2-1,-,17,TGCGCCAGCAGCCAAGTTTATGGGCAGACATCCTACAATGAGCAGTTCTTC,CASSQVYGQTSYNEQFF
TRBV7-9,TRBD1,TRBJ2-3,-,14,TGTGCCAGTACTCCCGGGACAGACACAGATACGCAGTATTTT,CASTPGTDTDTQYF
TRBV27,TRBD1,TRBJ2-2,-,14,TGTGCCAGCAGTCGGGACAGAAACACCGGGGAGCTGTTTTTT,CASSRDRNTGELFF
TRBV27,-,TRBJ2-3,-,13,TGTGCCACCAGATTTACTAGCACAGATACGCAGTATTTT,CATRFTSTDTQYF
TRBV27,TRBD2,TRBJ2-2,-,17,TGTGCCAGCAGTTCCACCGGGACTAGCTTATCCCCCGGGGAGCTGTTTTTT,CASSSTGTSLSPGELFF
TRBV7-9,TRBD2,TRBJ2-3,-,16,TGTGCCAGCAGCTTGTCTCGCGGGGGGGACACAGATACGCAGTATTTT,CASSLSRGGDTDTQYF
TRBV19,TRBD1,TRBJ1-1,-,14,TGTGCCAGTAGTACGGGACAGGGGGCGACTGAAGCTTTCTTT,CASSTGQGATEAFF
TRBV5-1,TRBD1,TRBJ1-1,few,16,TGCGCCAGCAGCTTGGGGACAGGGGGCGCGGACACTGAAGCTTTCTTT,CASSLGTGGADTEAFF
TRBV5-5,-,TRBJ1-2,once,14,TGTGCCAGCAGCGGGGGGGTAGGAAACTATGGCTACACCTTC,CASSGGVGNYGYTF
TRBV6-2/TRBV6-3,-,TRBJ1-5,-,15,TGTGCCAGCAGTGGCGGGACCGCCAGAAATCAGCCCCAGCATTTT,CASSGGTARNQPQHF
TRBV4-2,-,TRBJ1-6,-,15,TGTGCCAGCAGCCAAGATACAGCTTACAATTCACCCCTCCACTTT,CASSQDTAYNSPLHF
TRBV5-8,TRBD1,TRBJ1-2,-,15,TGTGCCAGCAGCTTTCGGAGGACAGGGTCTATGGGCTACACCTTC,CASSFRRTGSMGYTF
TRBV5-1,-,TRBJ1-4,few,14,TGCGCCAGCAGCTTTGGCAGGTACGACGAAGAACTGTTTTTT,CASSFGRYDEELFF
TRBV5-1,-,TRBJ2-5,-,12,TGCGCCAGCAGCTTCTCGCAAGAGACCCAGTACTTC,CASSFSQETQYF
TRBV5-1,TRBD2,TRBJ2-1,-,15,TGCGCCAGCAGCAATAGCGGGGCAAGTTGGAATGAGCAGTTCTTC,CASSNSGASWNEQFF
TRBV7-2,-,TRBJ2-1,-,13,TGTGCCAGCAGCTTAGGACAGAGCAATGAGCAGTTCTTC,CASSLGQSNEQFF
TRBV28,TRBD1,TRBJ1-5,-,16,TGTGCCAGCAGTAAGCCGGTTGGACAGGGGGCTCAGCCCCAGCATTTT,CASSKPVGQGAQPQHF
TRBV12-3/TRBV12-4,-,TRBJ2-1,-,11,TGTGCCACCGCCGTCCGGAATGAGCAGTTCTTC,CATAVRNEQFF